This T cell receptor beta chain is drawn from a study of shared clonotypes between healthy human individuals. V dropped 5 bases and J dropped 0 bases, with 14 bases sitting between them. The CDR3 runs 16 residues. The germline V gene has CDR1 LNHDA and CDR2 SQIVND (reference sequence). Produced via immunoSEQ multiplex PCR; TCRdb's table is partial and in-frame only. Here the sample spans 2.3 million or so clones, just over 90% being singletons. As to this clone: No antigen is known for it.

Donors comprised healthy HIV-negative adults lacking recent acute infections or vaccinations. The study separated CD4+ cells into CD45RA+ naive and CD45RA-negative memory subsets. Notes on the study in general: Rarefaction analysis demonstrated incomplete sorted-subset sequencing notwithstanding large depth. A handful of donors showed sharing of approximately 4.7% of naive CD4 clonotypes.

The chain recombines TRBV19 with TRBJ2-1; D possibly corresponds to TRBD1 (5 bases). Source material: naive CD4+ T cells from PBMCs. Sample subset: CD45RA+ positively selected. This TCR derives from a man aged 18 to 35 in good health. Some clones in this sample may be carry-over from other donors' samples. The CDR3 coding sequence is TGTGCCAGTAGTGATACAGGTGTTGGCTCCTACAATGAGCAGTTCTTC. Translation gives CASSDTGVGSYNEQFF.